This T cell receptor beta chain was recovered during a study of cytomegalovirus exposure and HLA in healthy donors. As for the study in general: A data release that came early held some 79 million unique TCRs from HLA-typed donors.

In regard to this clone: Its specificity is not known.

This cohort consisted of healthy bone marrow donors. Trimming shortened V by 8 bases and J by 1 base, and 12 bases separated the two germline ends. The CDR3 length is 14 residues. The germline V gene encodes CDR1 MNHNS and CDR2 SASEGT. Study observations and caveats: When analyzed later, a missense DCLRE1C variant was found to be linked to TCR beta V- and J-gene trimming.

The PCR was carried out with 60 Vbeta primers and 13 Jbeta primers. TCRdb keeps only in-frame clones here, not all; method: immunoSEQ multiplex PCR. In the table there are around 130,000 clones, around 70% of which are singletons. The specimen sequenced was PBMCs. This sequence originates from a woman in her twenties or thirties in good health and CMV-seronegative. The chain uses TRBV6-1 and TRBJ1-5; D uncertain. CDR3 protein: CASSQASSNQPQHF. DNA of the CDR3: TGTGCCAGCTCCCAGGCATCGAGCAATCAGCCCCAGCATTTT.